The clone carrying this T cell receptor beta chain was seen only once. These data are taken from a study of shared T cell receptors in the human thymus. V was pared by 6 bases and J by 2 bases, with 17 bases between. Germline V gene lookup returns CDR1 MNHNS and CDR2 SASEGT. The CDR3 contains 15 residues. Profiling relied on immunoSEQ multiplex PCR, and the TCRdb table lists in-frame clones only, not all of them. Of over 350,000 clones in the sample, about 95% were seen once. The chain links TRBV6-1 to TRBJ2-7; D is possibly TRBD2 (6 bases). Sequenced material: thymocytes. This clonotype originated in a human donor. CDR3 protein: CASSGGGVGTYEQYF. The CDR3 bases are TGTGCCAGCAGCGGCGGAGGGGTAGGAACCTACGAGCAGTACTTC.